One sample yielded the 17 T cell receptor beta chains listed below, sequenced in a study of blood T cell repertoires in COVID-19. Only in-frame clones appear in the TCRdb table, and some are missing; sequencing was by immunoSEQ multiplex PCR. The data contain about 150,000 clones, 90% to 95% of them seen just once; the ten biggest clones take up 0.45% to 0.65%. The material sequenced was peripheral blood. The receptor source for this set is a man aged 45 to 65 with acute or convalescent COVID-19.

The genes are TRBV6-5 and TRBJ1-5; tentatively, D is TRBD1 (5 bases). V dropped 6 bases and J dropped 3 bases, with 12 bases sitting between them. Germline-derived CDR1 and CDR2 are MNHEY and SVGAGI. There are 14 residues in the CDR3. CDR3 region: CASSPGHNNQPQHF. The CDR3 DNA reads TGTGCCAGCAGCCCAGGACATAACAATCAGCCCCAGCATTTT.

CDR3 sequence reads: CASSPPTGGSFGELFF. CDR3 sequence (DNA): TGTGCCAGCTCACCACCCACAGGGGGCAGTTTCGGGGAGCTGTTTTTT. The chain uses TRBV18 and TRBJ2-2; TRBD1 matches at 9 bases. CDR1 KGHSH and CDR2 LQKENI come from the germline V gene. Losses at the gene ends were 0 bases for V and 7 bases for J; bases not matched to a gene: 6. CDR3 size: 16 residues.

V gene TRBV2 combines with J gene TRBJ2-1, with 7 bases that match TRBD1. V shed 6 bases, J shed 2 bases, and the junction held 7 bases outside the gene matches. From germline, CDR1 is SNHLY and CDR2 FYNNEI. There are 15 residues in the CDR3. DNA of the CDR3: TGTGCCAGCAGACCTAGACAGGGAGCCTACAATGAGCAGTTCTTC. Its protein product is CASRPRQGAYNEQFF.

The chain couples TRBV2 to TRBJ1-1; D possibly corresponds to TRBD1 (5 bases). The CDR3 extends over 13 amino acids. From germline, CDR1 is SNHLY and CDR2 FYNNEI. The V and J ends lost 8 bases and 0 bases respectively, with 10 bases between them. Here the CDR3 reads CASAGVMNTEAFF. The CDR3 nucleotides are TGTGCCAGCGCGGGGGTGATGAACACTGAAGCTTTCTTT. The full variable domain, in which reference TRBV2 and TRBJ1-1 provide the parts outside the CDR3, is EPEVTQTPSHQVTQMGQEVILRCVPISNHLYFYWYRQILGQKVEFLVSFYNNEISEKSEIFDDQFSVERPDGSNFTLKIRSTKLEDSAMYFCASAGVMNTEAFFGQGTRLTVV.

The sample holds one count of this clone. V and J are TRBV6-1 and TRBJ2-6, with 9 bases matching TRBD1. CDR1 is MNHNS, CDR2 SASEGT, per germline. The CDR3 extends over 17 amino acids. V trimming: 3 bases; J trimming: 4 bases; junction bases outside the gene matches: 7. The CDR3 sequence: CASSDRTGVSGANVLTF. The DNA of the CDR3 is TGTGCCAGCAGTGATAGGACAGGGGTTTCGGGGGCCAACGTCCTGACTTTC.

J is TRBJ1-4 and V is TRBV7-2, with D possibly matching TRBD1 (5 bases). CDR3 length: 15 amino acids. CDR1 is SGHTA, CDR2 FQGNSA, per germline. The V and J ends lost 4 bases and 0 bases respectively, with 9 bases between them. The CDR3 protein is CASSSQGTTNEKLFF. CDR3 bases: TGTGCCAGCAGCTCGCAGGGCACAACTAATGAAAAACTGTTTTTT.

The gene calls are TRBV4-1 and TRBJ1-3; D might be TRBD1 (5 bases). The CDR3 runs to 14 residues. Germline lookup yields CDR1 MGHRA and CDR2 YSYEKL. The V end lost 3 bases, the J end lost 0 bases, and 6 bases lay between the germline ends. In DNA, the CDR3 is TGCGCCAGCAGCCAGCAGGGCTCTGGAAACACCATATATTTT. It specifies CASSQQGSGNTIYF.

The chain joins TRBV2 to TRBJ2-1; 7 nucleotides align to TRBD2. CDR1 and CDR2 from the germline V gene are SNHLY and FYNNEI. V trimming: 1 base; J trimming: 6 bases; junction bases outside the gene matches: 6. This CDR3 has 15 amino acids. In DNA form, the CDR3 reads TGTGCCAGCAGTGAAGGGGGGAGGGCCCCCAATGAGCAGTTCTTC. This sequence encodes CASSEGGRAPNEQFF.

The J gene is TRBJ1-4, the V gene TRBV19; 7 nucleotides line up with TRBD1. In germline, CDR1 is LNHDA, CDR2 SQIVND (reference sequence). Losses at the gene ends were 4 bases for V and 5 bases for J; bases not matched to a gene: 7. The length of the CDR3 is 15 residues. Here the CDR3 DNA reads TGTGCCAGTAGTAGTACACCGGGACAGAATGAAAAACTGTTTTTT. Its translation: CASSSTPGQNEKLFF.

This chain links TRBV5-5 with TRBJ1-5; no clear D. The ends were cut back, 0 bases at V and 4 bases at J, with 11 bases in the middle. The CDR3 length is 15 residues. Germline assignment: CDR1 SGHKS and CDR2 YYEKEE (reference sequence). DNA of the CDR3: TGTGCCAGCAGCTTGGAGTGGTCAGTAAATCAGCCCCAGCATTTT. Protein: CASSLEWSVNQPQHF. The variable domain in full, with the rest retrieved from reference TRBV5-5 and TRBJ1-5, is DAGVTQSPTHLIKTRGQQVTLRCSPISGHKSVSWYQQVLGQGPQFIFQYYEKEERGRGNFPDRFSARQFPNYSSELNVNALLLGDSALYLCASSLEWSVNQPQHFGDGTRLSIL.

The chain links TRBV9 to TRBJ2-5, with TRBD2 identical over 11 bases. This CDR3 comprises 16 residues. Germline V gene lookup returns CDR1 SGDLS and CDR2 YYNGEE. Trimming took 1 base from V and 0 from J; bases not matched to a gene: 2. The CDR3 is CASSVTSGGYQETQYF. The CDR3, as DNA: TGTGCCAGCAGCGTAACTAGCGGGGGATACCAAGAGACCCAGTACTTC.

There are a few counts of this clone. The gene calls are TRBV7-9 and TRBJ1-1; no firm D call. The germline CDR1 and CDR2 sequences are SEHNR and FQNEAQ (reference sequence). The CDR3 is 13 residues long. Between the trimmed V and J ends, which lost 3 bases and 5 bases, there was a span of 10 bases. This CDR3 reads CASSFYEGTEAFF. For the CDR3, the DNA is TGTGCCAGCAGCTTTTACGAGGGTACTGAAGCTTTCTTT.

This chain uses TRBV5-8 with TRBJ2-5, with 12 bases identical to TRBD2. V shed 4 bases, J shed 0 bases, and the junction held 4 bases outside the gene matches. Germline-derived CDR1 and CDR2 are SGHTS and YDEGEE. The CDR3 contains 16 residues. CDR3 sequence reads: CASSPRTSGDQETQYF. The CDR3 nucleotides are TGTGCCAGCAGCCCACGGACTAGCGGGGACCAAGAGACCCAGTACTTC.

The rearrangement uses TRBV9 and TRBJ2-5; TRBD2 aligns across 10 bases. With V trimmed by 0 bases and J by 10 bases, 6 bases remained unmatched. The germline V gene has CDR1 SGDLS and CDR2 YYNGEE. The CDR3 contains 14 residues. The CDR3 reads CASSVAQRGGGQYF. CDR3 DNA sequence: TGTGCCAGCAGCGTAGCCCAGCGGGGGGGTGGCCAGTACTTC.

The DNA for the CDR3 is TGTGCCAGCAGCTTAGAGGATTACACTGAAGCTTTCTTT. Its protein is CASSLEDYTEAFF. The chain uses TRBV7-3 and TRBJ1-1; D is ambiguous. V was pared by 2 bases and J by 3 bases, with 7 bases between. This CDR3 is built from 13 residues. CDR1 is SGHTA and CDR2 is FQGTGA in the germline V gene.

The chain uses TRBV7-9 and TRBJ2-5; weak D call: TRBD2 (7 bases). This CDR3 contains 15 residues. The germline V gene encodes CDR1 SEHNR and CDR2 FQNEAQ (reference sequence). V lost 3 bases, J lost 2 bases, and 13 bases lay in between. The CDR3 loop is CASSLGGAQQETQYF. CDR3 in DNA: TGTGCCAGCAGCTTGGGGGGGGCGCAACAAGAGACCCAGTACTTC. The full variable domain, with the rest looked up from reference TRBV7-9 and TRBJ2-5, is DTGVSQNPRHKITKRGQNVTFRCDPISEHNRLYWYRQTLGQGPEFLTYFQNEAQLEKSRLLSDRFSAERPKGSFSTLEIQRTEQGDSAMYLCASSLGGAQQETQYFGPGTRLLVL.

This clone has only a few counts. This chain uses TRBV10-2 with TRBJ1-2; D unresolved. Per the germline V gene, CDR1 is WSHSY and CDR2 is SAAADI. Trimming pared 9 bases from V and 8 bases from J, leaving 19 bases between. CDR3 size: 13 residues. The CDR3 protein is CASFSTLAGGYTF. For the CDR3, the DNA is TGCGCCAGTTTTTCCACTCTGGCGGGCGGCTACACCTTC.